The 16 T cell receptor beta chains below come from one sample, sequenced in a study of CD8+CD57+ T cells in acquired aplastic anemia. For sequencing, patients were chosen who had shown expansion of CD8+CD57+ cells by flow cytometry. Profiling of TCR beta VDJ combinations and CDR3 sequences used genomic DNA as template. Each CDR3 protein is one row after TCRdb ran MiXCR on the reads. The table lists 150,000 to 200,000 distinct CDR3 sequences, 48% of them singletons. Input material: sorted CD4+, CD8+, or CD8+CD57+ T cells (not recorded which) from PBMCs. These receptors originate from a human donor with aplastic anemia.

This rearrangement joins TRBV29-1 to TRBJ2-5; 8 positions match TRBD1. This CDR3 comprises 12 residues. CDR1 SQVTM and CDR2 ANQGSEA come from the germline V gene. Unmatched junction bases numbered 3, after V lost 8 bases and J lost 1 base. The CDR3 DNA reads as TGCAGCAGTGGGACAGGCCAAGAGACCCAGTACTTC. This encodes CSSGTGQETQYF.

This clonotype was recorded at least ten times. The CDR3: CASSLSYEQYF. In DNA, the CDR3 is TGTGCCAGCAGCCTCTCCTACGAGCAGTACTTC. The V call is TRBV7-2, the J call TRBJ2-7; no definite D call. Germline CDR1 and CDR2: SGHTA and FQGNSA. This CDR3 region has 11 residues. Trimming left V 5 bases short and J 0 bases short, with 2 bases between.

The chain uses TRBV4-1 and TRBJ2-1; no reliable D call. CDR3 length: 13 residues. Germline V gene sequence: CDR1 MGHRA, CDR2 YSYEKL. The V and J ends lost 1 base and 6 bases respectively, with 7 bases between them. The CDR3 DNA follows: TGCGCCAGCAGCCAAGGTGACGTCAATGAGCAGTTCTTC. It translates to CASSQGDVNEQFF.

This clonotype was seen a few times. J is TRBJ1-6 and V is TRBV7-8; D may be TRBD1 (5 bases). V was trimmed by 5 bases and J by 8 bases, leaving 10 bases between them. The germline gives CDR1 SGHVS, CDR2 FQNEAQ. This CDR3 spans 13 amino acids. CDR3 sequence reads: CASSQKGYSPLHF. In DNA, the CDR3 is TGTGCCAGCAGCCAAAAGGGGTATTCACCCCTCCACTTT.

This clonotype was found many times. This CDR3 reads CASSVSPEARANVLTF. The CDR3 nucleotides read TGTGCCAGCAGCGTATCGCCGGAGGCCCGGGCCAACGTCCTGACTTTC. The chain is built from TRBV9 and TRBJ2-6; maybe TRBD2 (5 bases). The CDR3 runs to 16 residues. Trimming left V 1 base short and J 5 bases short, with 13 bases between. Per the germline V gene, CDR1 is SGDLS and CDR2 is YYNGEE. Filled out from reference TRBV9 and TRBJ2-6, the complete variable domain reads DSGVTQTPKHLITATGQRVTLRCSPRSGDLSVYWYQQSLDQGLQFLIQYYNGEERAKGNILERFSAQQFPDLHSELNLSSLELGDSALYFCASSVSPEARANVLTFGAGSRLTVL.

This clonotype was found many times. This chain uses TRBV7-9 with TRBJ2-3, with D possibly being TRBD1 (5 bases). Germline CDR1 reads SEHNR; CDR2 reads FQNEAQ (reference sequence). Trimming stripped 5 bases from V and 2 bases from J, with 14 bases between. The length of the CDR3 is 15 residues. The CDR3 coding sequence is TGTGCCAGCAGCCAATCAGGGTACCTCACAGATACGCAGTATTTT. Amino acid sequence: CASSQSGYLTDTQYF.

V usage is TRBV13 and J usage is TRBJ2-7; D uncertain. Trimming took 1 base from V and 7 from J, leaving 11 bases between them. CDR1 and CDR2 (germline): PRHDT, FYEKMQ (reference sequence). The length of the CDR3 is 13 residues. CDR3 region: CASSLESRQEQYF. CDR3 in DNA: TGTGCCAGCAGCTTAGAGTCCCGCCAGGAGCAGTACTTC.

This clonotype was observed a handful of times. This sequence joins TRBV24-1 and TRBJ2-7; TRBD1 matches at 9 bases. Germline loops: CDR1 KGHDR, CDR2 SFDVKD. This CDR3 region has 14 residues. The V and J ends lost 3 bases and 3 bases, in that order; junction bases with no gene match: 2. The CDR3, as DNA: TGTGCCACCAGTGATCCGGGACAGGGCTACGAGCAGTACTTC. It encodes CATSDPGQGYEQYF.

This rearrangement joins TRBV7-9 to TRBJ2-7, with a tentative D call TRBD1 (6 bases). Germline V gene lookup returns CDR1 SEHNR and CDR2 FQNEAQ (reference sequence). V gave up 4 bases and J gave up 1 base, with 14 bases separating them. The CDR3 extends over 15 amino acids. The CDR3 loop reads CASSSLDSYSYEQYF. CDR3 coding DNA: TGTGCCAGCAGCTCCTTGGACAGCTATTCCTACGAGCAGTACTTC.

This clonotype is a singleton in its sample. One junction end disagrees with the germline gene, perhaps due to a read error. The V call is TRBV19, the J call TRBJ2-7; D remains ambiguous. Germline loops: CDR1 LNHDA, CDR2 SQIVND (reference sequence). This CDR3 is 15 amino acids long. CDR3 bases: TGTGCTAGTAGTATAGCCGGGTCGGAAGCCTACGAGCAGTACTTC. This translates into CASSIAGSEAYEQYF.

This chain joins TRBV29-1 and TRBJ2-7, with 10 bases fitting TRBD1. Germline CDR1 reads SQVTM; CDR2 reads ANQGSEA. The CDR3 is 13 amino acids. In DNA, the CDR3 is TGCACCGTCACCGGGACAGGGGTTCAGGAGCAGTACTTC. Its protein is CTVTGTGVQEQYF.

The rearrangement links TRBV7-2 to TRBJ1-1, with a weak D call TRBD1 (5 bases). The CDR3 is 13 amino acids. Germline V gives CDR1 SGHTA, CDR2 FQGNSA. Trimming took off 4 bases at V and 2 bases at J, with 8 bases between the two ends. The CDR3 spells CASSYDSNTEAFF. DNA of the CDR3: TGTGCCAGCAGCTACGACAGCAACACTGAAGCTTTCTTT.

This clonotype was counted once. This may arise from a read error, as a much more abundant clone is one base away. The chain couples TRBV5-4 to TRBJ2-1; 9 nucleotides agree with TRBD1. This CDR3 region has 13 residues. The germline V gene encodes CDR1 SGHNT and CDR2 YYREEE (reference sequence). CDR3 nucleotide sequence: TGTGCCAGCAGCGAGACAGGGGGGGGTGAGAAGTTCTTC. As protein: CASSETGGGEKFF.

This clonotype has a handful of counts. The chain employs TRBV4-1 and TRBJ1-5; D gene uncertain. V dropped 2 bases and J dropped 6 bases, with 11 bases sitting between them. Germline assignment: CDR1 MGHRA and CDR2 YSYEKL. CDR3 size: 14 residues. The CDR3 bases are TGCGCCAGCAGCCAACTAACGTCCGGTCAGCCCCAGCATTTT. This codes for CASSQLTSGQPQHF.

The genes are TRBV24-1 and TRBJ1-1, with 7 positions matching TRBD1. The V gene end was trimmed by 10 bases and the J gene end by 0 bases; junction bases not matched to a gene: 7. The CDR3 runs 14 residues. Germline V lookup: CDR1 KGHDR, CDR2 SFDVKD. CDR3 sequence: CATRGTGVNTEAFF. In DNA, the CDR3 is TGTGCCACTCGAGGCACAGGGGTGAACACTGAAGCTTTCTTT.

This clonotype was seen at least ten times. The J gene is TRBJ1-5, the V gene TRBV20-1; 10 bases are a match to TRBD1. The germline gives CDR1 DFQATT, CDR2 SNEGSKA (reference sequence). The CDR3 extends over 13 amino acids. V lost 3 bases to trimming and J lost 5 bases; unmatched junction nucleotides: 1. The CDR3 coding sequence is TGCAGTGCTAGGGGGACAGGGGATCAGCCCCAGCATTTT. Translating gives CSARGTGDQPQHF.